These 30 T cell receptor beta chains came from one sample sequenced in a study of metastatic and nonmetastatic thyroid tumors. Not a single patient had been given any form of treatment at any point before undergoing thyroid surgery. TCRdb re-called the PCR reads via MiXCR. The profile shows approximately 22,000 clones, around a third of them singletons. The material sequenced was blood. These receptors came from a female donor with papillary thyroid cancer or a benign thyroid nodule (not recorded which). Some clones in this sample may be carry-over from other donors' samples.

V and J are TRBV27 and TRBJ2-5; D gene ambiguous. V was trimmed by 3 bases and J by 10 bases, leaving 18 bases between them. The germline gives CDR1 MNHEY, CDR2 SMNVEV (reference sequence). The CDR3 runs to 14 residues. CDR3 in DNA: TGTGCCAGCAGTTTTCAATTTACCGGTGGTATCCAGTACTTC. Residues: CASSFQFTGGIQYF.

The chain recombines TRBV20-1 with TRBJ2-7; 10 bases align to TRBD2. CDR3 length: 14 amino acids. Looked up from germline, CDR1 is DFQATT and CDR2 is SNEGSKA (reference sequence). The trim removed 2 bases at V and 3 bases at J, leaving 4 bases unmatched. In nucleotides, the CDR3 is TGCAGTGCTAGAACCGGGACTAGCGACTACGAGCAGTACTTC. Protein sequence: CSARTGTSDYEQYF.

The genes are TRBV30 and TRBJ2-3; TRBD2 matches at 7 bases. In germline, CDR1 is GTSNPN, CDR2 SVGIG (reference sequence). CDR3 length equals 17 residues. J was trimmed by 2 bases and V by 3 bases; bases with no gene match: 14. The CDR3 loop reads CAWSLRAAGPITDTQYF. CDR3 DNA: TGTGCCTGGAGCCTTCGGGCAGCGGGACCAATCACAGATACGCAGTATTTT.

This clone came up many times. No conserved phenylalanine or tryptophan is present at the end of the CDR3, so a read error is the likely explanation. The DNA is omitted, as the CDR3 cannot be located on it reliably, and the CDR3 follows TCRdb's listing. Distinct nucleotide sequences in the sample also encode this CDR3. This chain's CDR3 is CASSPTPTS. The chain uses TRBV7-7 and TRBJ2-6. The CDR3 has 9 residues if both end residues are counted. In germline, CDR1 is SSHAT, CDR2 FNYEAQ (reference sequence).

This clone came up many times. Other DNA sequences from this sample encode an identical CDR3 as well. V is TRBV24-1 and J is TRBJ2-3, with D perhaps being TRBD1 or TRBD2 (6 bases each). CDR1 and CDR2 from the germline V gene are KGHDR and SFDVKD. The length of the CDR3 is 15 residues. V was clipped by 0 bases and J by 6 bases, with 12 bases between them. CDR3 bases: TGTGCCACCAGTGATTTGGGAGGGGACACGGATACGCAGTATTTT. Translated: CATSDLGGDTDTQYF.

This clone ranks as medium-sized. This sequence joins TRBV6-2 or TRBV6-3 and TRBJ2-6; D is ambiguous. CDR1 and CDR2 from the germline V gene are MNHEY and SVGEGT. The germline V and J ends were trimmed by 4 bases and 4 bases, with 8 bases remaining between them. The CDR3 totals 14 residues. This CDR3 reads CASSSDPGANVLTF. Here the CDR3 DNA reads TGTGCCAGCAGTTCCGACCCCGGGGCCAACGTCCTGACTTTC.

In this sample, this clone turned up many times. The chain is built from TRBV5-8 and TRBJ2-1, with no clear D. The CDR3 covers 12 residues. Trimming removed 4 bases from V and 7 bases from J, with 9 bases in between. Germline CDR1 is SGHTS and CDR2 is YDEGEE. DNA of the CDR3: TGTGCCAGCAGCCTAGGCCGAAATGAGCAGTTCTTC. Translation gives CASSLGRNEQFF.

By share, this clone ranks as medium-sized. The rearrangement uses TRBV4-2 and TRBJ2-5; TRBD2 aligns across 8 bases. The germline V gene has CDR1 LGHNA and CDR2 YNFKEQ. The CDR3 extends over 16 amino acids. The trim removed 2 bases at V and 4 bases at J, leaving 9 bases unmatched. The CDR3 DNA follows: TGTGCCAGCAGCCAAACTCTAGCGGGTGTAGGAGAGACCCAGTACTTC. It yields the protein CASSQTLAGVGETQYF.

Many counts were recorded for this clone. This sample includes further DNA sequences coding for the same CDR3. The rearrangement uses TRBV15 and TRBJ2-3; the D gene is possibly TRBD1 (6 bases). Germline-derived CDR1 and CDR2 are LNHNV and YYDKDF (reference sequence). The CDR3 contains 17 residues. V gave up 0 bases and J gave up 1 base, with 14 bases separating them. Here the CDR3 reads CATSRDRGNPGTDTQYF. The CDR3 region has the DNA TGTGCCACCAGCAGAGACAGGGGAAATCCAGGCACAGATACGCAGTATTTT.

The J gene is TRBJ1-5, the V gene TRBV3-1; a weak D match, TRBD1 (5 bases). CDR1 and CDR2 from the germline V gene are LGHDT and YNNKEL (reference sequence). Trimming stripped 3 bases from V and 7 bases from J, with 10 bases between. There are 13 residues in the CDR3. The CDR3 here is CASSQGDGQPQHF. The CDR3 coding sequence is TGTGCCAGCAGCCAGGGGGACGGGCAGCCCCAGCATTTT.

This clone is deemed medium-sized (0.01 to 0.1%). The rearrangement joins TRBV20-1 to TRBJ2-1, with TRBD2 matching 10 bases. CDR1 DFQATT and CDR2 SNEGSKA come from the germline V gene (reference sequence). The trim removed 5 bases at V and 7 bases at J, leaving 8 bases unmatched. This CDR3 contains 14 residues. The CDR3 spells CSALLSGGRNEQFF. CDR3 in DNA: TGCAGTGCTCTTCTTAGCGGGGGGAGAAATGAGCAGTTCTTC.

The table lists this clone with many counts. The genes are TRBV12-3 or TRBV12-4 and TRBJ2-3; D is ambiguous. The CDR3 runs 13 residues. Trimming took 3 bases from V and 2 from J, leaving 6 bases between them. CDR3 residues: CASSLAATDTQYF. Written as DNA, the CDR3 is TGTGCCAGCAGTTTGGCGGCCACAGATACGCAGTATTTT.

This clone is medium-sized. This chain links TRBV6-1 with TRBJ1-2, with D maybe TRBD1 (5 bases). The length of the CDR3 is 11 residues. Germline CDR1 reads MNHNS; CDR2 reads SASEGT. Trimming cost V 11 bases and J 7 bases, with 14 bases left between them. CDR3 bases: TGTGCCGTTAGGGGAGTGAGTGGCTACACCTTC. Protein product: CAVRGVSGYTF.

Many counts were recorded for this clone. The rearrangement joins TRBV30 to TRBJ1-1, with D possibly being TRBD1 (5 bases). The CDR3 runs 18 residues. Trimming took 1 base from V and 6 from J, leaving 27 bases between them. Germline assignment: CDR1 GTSNPN and CDR2 SVGIG (reference sequence). The CDR3 protein is CAWSETYGGEGRGAEAFF. DNA for the CDR3: TGTGCCTGGAGTGAGACCTACGGGGGGGAGGGGAGAGGCGCTGAAGCTTTCTTT.

V gene TRBV5-1 combines with J gene TRBJ1-6, with a tentative D call TRBD1 (6 bases). V was shortened by 0 bases and J by 6 bases, with 16 bases between the two germline ends. The CDR3 consists of 17 residues. Germline lookup yields CDR1 SGHRS and CDR2 YFSETQ. In DNA, the CDR3 is TGCGCCAGCAGCTTGGGACTCGGGACAACCCGTAATTCACCCCTCCACTTT. Residues: CASSLGLGTTRNSPLHF.

The sample holds many counts of this clone. The chain uses TRBV5-1 and TRBJ2-3; D not resolved. CDR1 and CDR2 (germline): SGHRS, YFSETQ. Trimming cost V 0 bases and J 2 bases, with 10 bases left between them. This CDR3 is built from 15 residues. This chain's CDR3 is CASSLDGLPTDTQYF. Here the CDR3 DNA reads TGCGCCAGCAGCTTGGATGGGTTACCCACAGATACGCAGTATTTT.

This clone has more than one count but fewer than ten. The chain recombines TRBV2 with TRBJ1-4; 8 bases agree with TRBD1. The length of the CDR3 is 15 residues. The germline CDR1 and CDR2 sequences are SNHLY and FYNNEI. The V segment lost 5 bases and the J segment 4 bases; nucleotides outside the gene matches: 6. CDR3 loop: CASSQDRGFNEKLFF. The CDR3 nucleotides are TGTGCCAGCAGTCAAGACAGGGGTTTTAATGAAAAACTGTTTTTT.

This clone has ten or more counts. The V call is TRBV14, the J call TRBJ2-7; weak D call: TRBD2 (6 bases). V was pared by 1 base and J by 4 bases, with 17 bases between. Germline-derived CDR1 and CDR2 are SGHDN and FVKESK. This CDR3 is built from 16 residues. The CDR3 coding sequence is TGTGCCAGCAGCCAAGGAGTCCCGGGACTCTTGTACGAGCAGTACTTC. Protein product: CASSQGVPGLLYEQYF.

This clone occurred a few times. This sequence joins TRBV6-2 or TRBV6-3 and TRBJ1-1, with D uncertain. Germline assignment: CDR1 MNHEY and CDR2 SVGEGT. With 7 bases removed from V and 0 bases from J, the gap between germline ends came to 12 bases. The CDR3 totals 14 residues. CDR3 sequence: CASNLDGLNTEAFF. CDR3 in DNA: TGTGCCAGCAATCTGGACGGTTTGAACACTGAAGCTTTCTTT.

This clone was counted many times. The chain combines TRBV18 with TRBJ2-3; no clear D gene. Germline V lookup: CDR1 KGHSH, CDR2 LQKENI. V lost 2 bases to trimming and J lost 4 bases, with 10 bases between them. The CDR3 spans 14 residues. This chain's CDR3 is CASSPEGFADTQYF. The CDR3 region has the DNA TGTGCCAGCTCACCAGAAGGATTTGCAGATACGCAGTATTTT.

This clone appeared many times. The chain uses TRBV4-3 and TRBJ1-1; 10 bases line up with TRBD1. V was pared by 5 bases and J by 4 bases, with 7 bases of the junction left unmatched. The CDR3 runs 15 residues. Germline CDR1 LGHNA, CDR2 YSLEER. The CDR3 loop reads CASSVDRGRGTEAFF. CDR3 sequence (DNA): TGCGCCAGCAGCGTTGACAGGGGGCGGGGCACTGAAGCTTTCTTT.

This clone was seen more than once but under ten times. V and J are TRBV28 and TRBJ1-4; 7 bases agree with TRBD1. The CDR3 runs 12 residues. Germline V gene lookup returns CDR1 MDHEN and CDR2 SYDVKM. The ends lost 3 bases at V and 8 bases at J; junction bases unmatched: 0. The CDR3 nucleotides are TGTGCCAGCAGTTTGGACAGGGAAAAACTGTTTTTT. Its translation: CASSLDREKLFF.

CDR3 sequence reads: CASSPPRGNGNTIYF. CDR3 DNA: TGTGCCAGCAGCCCCCCAAGGGGTAATGGAAACACCATATATTTT. The V and J genes are TRBV28 and TRBJ1-3; the D gene is possibly TRBD1 (5 bases). The germline V gene encodes CDR1 MDHEN and CDR2 SYDVKM. Trimming left V 6 bases short and J 3 bases short, with 15 bases between. This CDR3 contains 15 residues.

The gene calls are TRBV6-9 and TRBJ1-6; D unresolved. Germline lookup yields CDR1 MNHGY and CDR2 SVAAGI. The CDR3 runs 14 residues. Trimming removed 2 bases from V and 7 bases from J, with 9 bases in between. The CDR3 here is CASSYTEQNSPLHF. CDR3 in DNA: TGTGCCAGCAGTTATACGGAACAGAATTCACCCCTCCACTTT.

This clone turned up a few times. The V call is TRBV19, the J call TRBJ1-1, with D perhaps TRBD1 (5 bases). The germline V and J ends were trimmed by 0 bases and 10 bases, with 12 bases remaining between them. Germline values: CDR1 LNHDA, CDR2 SQIVND (reference sequence). The CDR3 length is 13 residues. The CDR3 DNA follows: TGTGCCAGTAGTATAGATCAGGACACCGGAGCTTTCTTT. Protein sequence: CASSIDQDTGAFF.

The CDR3 DNA reads TGTGCCAGCGCTTCCGACACCGACTACGAGCAGTACTTC. Its protein is CASASDTDYEQYF. This chain uses TRBV2 with TRBJ2-7; D gene uncertain. Trimming stripped 8 bases from V and 3 bases from J, with 14 bases between. This CDR3 comprises 13 residues. Germline lookup yields CDR1 SNHLY and CDR2 FYNNEI. Combining the CDR3 with reference TRBV2 and TRBJ2-7 gives the whole variable domain EPEVTQTPSHQVTQMGQEVILRCVPISNHLYFYWYRQILGQKVEFLVSFYNNEISEKSEIFDDQFSVERPDGSNFTLKIRSTKLEDSAMYFCASASDTDYEQYFGPGTRLTVT.

The chain carries TRBV20-1 and TRBJ1-2; 9 bases are a match to TRBD1. The CDR3 is made up of 15 amino acids. The ends lost 5 bases at V and 0 bases at J; junction bases unmatched: 7. Germline CDR1 is DFQATT and CDR2 is SNEGSKA (reference sequence). The CDR3 region has the DNA TGCAGTGCTGGGACAGGGTCGAGGGCTAACTATGGCTACACCTTC. Amino acids: CSAGTGSRANYGYTF.

This rearrangement joins TRBV6-1 to TRBJ1-1; no clear D. CDR3 length: 13 amino acids. Germline values: CDR1 MNHNS, CDR2 SASEGT. Trimming took off 6 bases at V and 1 base at J, with 9 bases between the two ends. CDR3 bases: TGTGCCAGCAGAATGGACGCGAACACTGAAGCTTTCTTT. Translation: CASRMDANTEAFF.

The chain is built from TRBV9 and TRBJ2-2; D gene ambiguous. CDR1 SGDLS and CDR2 YYNGEE come from the germline V gene. The CDR3 has 12 amino acids. Trimming took 3 bases from V and 1 from J, leaving 1 base between them. In DNA, the CDR3 is TGTGCCAGCAGCGAGAACACCGGGGAGCTGTTTTTT. Amino acid sequence: CASSENTGELFF.

This clone has ten or more counts. This sequence joins TRBV5-1 and TRBJ1-1; 9 positions match TRBD1. Per the germline V gene, CDR1 is SGHRS and CDR2 is YFSETQ. Trimming removed 4 bases from V and 2 bases from J; junction bases left unmatched: 6. The CDR3 is 15 residues long. CDR3 DNA sequence: TGCGCCAGCAGCCTATGGACAGGGGCTAACACTGAAGCTTTCTTT. Its translation is CASSLWTGANTEAFF.